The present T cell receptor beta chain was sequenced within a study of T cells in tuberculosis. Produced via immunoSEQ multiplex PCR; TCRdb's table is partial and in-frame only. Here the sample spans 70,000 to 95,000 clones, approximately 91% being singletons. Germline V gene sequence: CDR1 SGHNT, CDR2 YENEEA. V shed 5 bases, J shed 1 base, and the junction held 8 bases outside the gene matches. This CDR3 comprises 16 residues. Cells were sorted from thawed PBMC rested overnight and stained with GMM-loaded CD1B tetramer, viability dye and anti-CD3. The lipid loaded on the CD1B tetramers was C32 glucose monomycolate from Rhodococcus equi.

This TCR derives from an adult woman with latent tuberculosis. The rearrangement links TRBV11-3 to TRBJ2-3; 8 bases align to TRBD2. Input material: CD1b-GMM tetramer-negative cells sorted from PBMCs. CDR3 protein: CASSLSGRGGTDTQYF. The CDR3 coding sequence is TGTGCCAGCAGCCTCTCGGGGCGGGGGGGCACAGATACGCAGTATTTT.